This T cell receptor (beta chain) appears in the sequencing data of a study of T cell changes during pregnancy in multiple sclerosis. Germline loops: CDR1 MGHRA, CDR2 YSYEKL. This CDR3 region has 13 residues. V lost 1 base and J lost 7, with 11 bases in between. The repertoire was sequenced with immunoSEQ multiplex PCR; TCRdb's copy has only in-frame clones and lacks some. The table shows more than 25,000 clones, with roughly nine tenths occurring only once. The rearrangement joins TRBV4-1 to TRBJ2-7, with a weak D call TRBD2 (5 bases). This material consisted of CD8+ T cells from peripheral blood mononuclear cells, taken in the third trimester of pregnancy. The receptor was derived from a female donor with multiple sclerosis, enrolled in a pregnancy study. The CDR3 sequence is CASSQGEGWEQYF. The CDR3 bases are TGCGCCAGCAGCCAAGGTGAGGGCTGGGAGCAGTACTTC.